This T cell receptor beta chain was profiled in a study of T cells in Graves' hyperthyroidism and ophthalmopathy. Amplified TCR beta CDR3 regions came from RNA transcripts. During a first-round RT-PCR of the TCR CDR3, the HTBI primer set was used. TCRdb passed the multiplex PCR reads through MiXCR, listing each CDR3 protein once. The top ten hold approximately 49% of the sample, which has 300,000 or so distinct CDR3 sequences, 15% to 20% seen once. This clonotype was observed many times. V trimming: 5 bases; J trimming: 2 bases; junction bases outside the gene matches: 3. The CDR3 contains 13 residues. The germline CDR1 and CDR2 sequences are DFQATT and SNEGSKA (reference sequence).

The receptor comes from a woman between 45 and 65 years old with Graves' hyperthyroidism. V is TRBV20-1 and J is TRBJ2-5, with 9 bases lining up with TRBD2. Material: blood. CDR3 sequence: CSAGGGAQETQYF. The CDR3 bases are TGCAGTGCTGGCGGGGGGGCACAAGAGACCCAGTACTTC.